The 16 T cell receptor beta chains below come from one sample, sequenced in a study of neurological immune-mediated disorders. TCRdb processed the 5' RACE reads anew with MiXCR; each CDR3 protein has one entry. The table has 45,000 to 60,000 distinct CDR3 sequences, around 2.3% seen once; the top ten hold about 3%. Sequenced material: PBMCs. These receptors were obtained from a man aged 50-59 years with multiple sclerosis.

This clonotype was observed many times. The chain uses TRBV5-1 and TRBJ2-3; D is ambiguous. Trimming stripped 3 bases from V and 4 bases from J, with 9 bases between. CDR1 and CDR2 from the germline V gene are SGHRS and YFSETQ. There are 13 residues in the CDR3. The CDR3 protein is CASSSDWADTQYF. CDR3 DNA: TGCGCCAGCAGCTCCGATTGGGCAGATACGCAGTATTTT.

This clonotype was picked up many times. This sequence joins TRBV7-2 and TRBJ2-4, with TRBD2 matching 7 bases. The ends lost 3 bases at V and 8 bases at J; junction bases unmatched: 4. CDR1 and CDR2 from the germline V gene are SGHTA and FQGNSA. The CDR3 covers 13 residues. Written as DNA, the CDR3 is TGTGCCAGCAGCTTCGGGGGAGGGGACATTCAGTACTTC. This encodes CASSFGGGDIQYF.

The gene calls are TRBV18 and TRBJ2-6; D unclear. This CDR3 is 16 amino acids long. Germline V lookup: CDR1 KGHSH, CDR2 LQKENI. V lost 0 bases to trimming and J lost 0 bases, with 6 bases between them. Written as DNA, the CDR3 is TGTGCCAGCTCACCACCGGCTGTCTCTGGGGCCAACGTCCTGACTTTC. Translated: CASSPPAVSGANVLTF.

This clonotype has ten or more counts. This chain joins TRBV7-8 and TRBJ2-3; tentative D call: TRBD2 (6 bases). Germline V gives CDR1 SGHVS, CDR2 FQNEAQ. The CDR3 runs 15 residues. V was pared by 5 bases and J by 5 bases, with 17 bases between. The CDR3: CASSLGGQGGDTQYF. The DNA for the CDR3 is TGTGCCAGCAGCCTCGGCGGTCAGGGAGGAGATACGCAGTATTTT.

In this sample, this clonotype turned up many times. V gene TRBV11-2 combines with J gene TRBJ1-6; no reliable D call. The CDR3 has 16 residues. Germline loops: CDR1 SGHAT, CDR2 FQNNGV. With 3 bases removed from V and 6 bases from J, the gap between germline ends came to 15 bases. DNA of the CDR3: TGTGCCAGCAGCTTCCCTGGACGGGCCTTTAATTCACCCCTCCACTTT. Its protein is CASSFPGRAFNSPLHF.

This clonotype has a count of ten or more. The chain has TRBV28 and TRBJ1-2; 7 bases are shared with TRBD1. The germline gives CDR1 MDHEN, CDR2 SYDVKM. This CDR3 is 12 amino acids long. Trimming removed 8 bases from V and 2 bases from J; junction bases left unmatched: 2. The CDR3 DNA reads TGTGCCAGCGGGACAGCCAACTATGGCTACACCTTC. Translating it yields CASGTANYGYTF.

There are a few counts of this clonotype. A much larger clone sits a single nucleotide away, making a read error possible. V gene TRBV28 combines with J gene TRBJ2-7, with D maybe TRBD2 (7 bases). Germline-derived CDR1 and CDR2 are MDHEN and SYDVKM. The CDR3 sequence is 15 residues long. Trimming took 3 bases from V and 3 from J, leaving 15 bases between them. The CDR3 sequence: CASSLKGGVSYEQYF. The CDR3, as DNA: TGTGCCAGCAGTTTGAAAGGGGGGGTAAGCTACGAGCAGTACTTC.

As concerns this clonotype: It is likely a read error, because the conserved phenylalanine at the end of the CDR3 is missing. The J gene is TRBJ2-4, the V gene TRBV29-1; 8 nucleotides align to TRBD1. V lost 6 bases to trimming and J lost 3 bases; unmatched junction nucleotides: 7. CDR3 length: 14 amino acids. Germline CDR1 and CDR2: SQVTM and ANQGSEA. The CDR3 here is CSVAQGTGKNIQYN. CDR3 nucleotides: TGCAGCGTCGCACAGGGGACAGGCAAAAACATTCAGTACAAC.

The sample holds many counts of this clonotype. The gene calls are TRBV27 and TRBJ1-6, with a tentative D call TRBD1 (5 bases). Trimming removed 6 bases at V and 9 bases at J, with 12 bases between. CDR3 length: 13 amino acids. The germline V gene encodes CDR1 MNHEY and CDR2 SMNVEV (reference sequence). CDR3 sequence reads: CASRALGTSPLHF. The CDR3 DNA reads as TGTGCCAGCAGAGCCCTGGGGACTTCACCCCTCCACTTT.

This clonotype has a count of ten or more. The J gene is TRBJ2-1, the V gene TRBV29-1, with a tentative D call TRBD1 (6 bases). V lost 7 bases to trimming and J lost 8 bases, with 15 bases between them. Germline CDR1 is SQVTM and CDR2 is ANQGSEA. The CDR3 contains 12 residues. The CDR3, as DNA: TGCAGCGAGGTACAGGGCCTCGATGAGCAGTTCTTC. This sequence encodes CSEVQGLDEQFF.

This clonotype appeared many times. The chain carries TRBV18 and TRBJ2-7, with TRBD1 matching over 9 bases. The CDR3 has 16 amino acids. Germline lookup yields CDR1 KGHSH and CDR2 LQKENI. The V and J ends lost 1 base and 7 bases, in that order; junction bases with no gene match: 11. CDR3 residues: CASSPLPRTGVEEQYF. CDR3 DNA: TGTGCCAGCTCACCACTCCCCCGGACAGGGGTGGAGGAGCAGTACTTC.

The sample holds many counts of this clonotype. The rearrangement joins TRBV3-1 to TRBJ2-3; TRBD2 agrees at 7 bases. The CDR3 spans 15 residues. From germline, CDR1 is LGHDT and CDR2 YNNKEL (reference sequence). After removal of 0 bases from V and 4 bases from J, the junction contained 4 bases not matched to a gene. The CDR3: CASSQDSSGPDTQYF. CDR3 DNA: TGTGCCAGCAGCCAAGATTCTAGCGGTCCAGATACGCAGTATTTT.

This clonotype was seen repeatedly, ten times or more. The chain carries TRBV3-1 and TRBJ2-5; no firm D call. V was pared by 2 bases and J by 5 bases, with 12 bases between. This CDR3 has 14 residues. In germline, CDR1 is LGHDT, CDR2 YNNKEL (reference sequence). The CDR3 DNA reads as TGTGCCAGCAGCCAAAGTGGGAATCCGGAGACCCAGTACTTC. It codes for CASSQSGNPETQYF.

This clonotype was observed at least ten times. This chain links TRBV6-5 with TRBJ1-1; no clear D. Germline V gene data show CDR1 as MNHEY and CDR2 as SVGAGI. This CDR3 region has 14 residues. The V end was cut by 7 bases, the J end by 5 bases, with 17 bases between. DNA of the CDR3: TGTGCCAGCATTCCTCTTCCCGGTAGAACTGAAGCTTTCTTT. Translating gives CASIPLPGRTEAFF.

This clonotype has a handful of counts. The junction shows a germline mismatch at one end, possibly a read error. The chain links TRBV12-3 or TRBV12-4 to TRBJ1-5, with D perhaps matching TRBD1 (6 bases). The CDR3 is 17 residues long. CDR3 nucleotide sequence: TGTACCAGCAGCTTCGGACGGAGGGGGACTAGCAATCAGCCCCAGCATTTT. This gives the protein CTSSFGRRGTSNQPQHF.

This clonotype has ten or more counts. CDR3 sequence reads: CASSQSPGGENTIYF. The CDR3, as DNA: TGTGCCAGCAGCCAGAGCCCAGGGGGTGAAAACACCATATATTTT. The rearrangement links TRBV3-1 to TRBJ1-3, with 7 positions matching TRBD1. The V gene's germline CDR1 is LGHDT and CDR2 YNNKEL (reference sequence). V gave up 3 bases and J gave up 6 bases; unmatched junction bases: 8. This CDR3 spans 15 amino acids.